This TCR beta chain is drawn from a study of cytomegalovirus exposure and HLA in healthy donors. The CDR3 runs to 20 residues. Trimming removed 9 bases from V and 2 bases from J; junction bases left unmatched: 19. Germline V gene sequence: CDR1 SGHNT, CDR2 YYREEE (reference sequence). The study ran its PCR with 60 Vbeta and 13 Jbeta primers. The data were produced by immunoSEQ multiplex PCR, yet TCRdb's version contains in-frame clones alone and is incomplete. Of some 60,000 clones in the sample, 70% to 75% were seen once. The sequenced sample consisted of PBMCs. This clonotype was sampled from a woman aged 25-40 years in good health and CMV-seronegative. The chain uses TRBV5-4 and TRBJ2-5, with TRBD2 matching over 16 bases. The CDR3 spells CAMAGVGTSGRAFSQETQYF. The CDR3 region has the DNA TGTGCCATGGCAGGGGTAGGGACTAGCGGGAGGGCCTTCTCTCAAGAGACCCAGTACTTC.